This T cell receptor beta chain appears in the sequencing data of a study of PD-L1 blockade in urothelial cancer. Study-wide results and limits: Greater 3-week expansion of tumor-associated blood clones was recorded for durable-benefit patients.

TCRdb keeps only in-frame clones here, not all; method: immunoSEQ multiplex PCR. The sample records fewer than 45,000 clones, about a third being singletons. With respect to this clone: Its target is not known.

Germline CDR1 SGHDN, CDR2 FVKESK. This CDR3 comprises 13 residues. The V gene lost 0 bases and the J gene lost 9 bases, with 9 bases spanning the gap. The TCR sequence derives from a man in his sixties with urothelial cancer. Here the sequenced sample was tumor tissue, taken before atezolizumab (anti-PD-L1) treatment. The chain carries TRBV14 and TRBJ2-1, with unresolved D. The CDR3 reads CASSQDGPGEQFF. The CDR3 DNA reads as TGTGCCAGCAGCCAAGATGGCCCAGGTGAGCAGTTCTTC.